This T cell receptor beta chain is from a study of cytomegalovirus exposure and HLA in healthy donors. Across the whole study: Counted in an early data release were about 85 million unique TCRs from HLA-typed donors.

Study-wide findings and caveats: Being productive about 87% or about 30% of the time was typical of most TCR beta V segments in an earlier analysis. A later analysis found that most CMV-associated TCR beta chains appeared HLA-restricted.

V was pared by 0 bases and J by 7 bases, with 3 bases between. The CDR3 is made up of 12 amino acids. CDR1 and CDR2 from the germline V gene are MNHEY and SVGAGI. Regarding this clone: Its antigen remains unidentified.

The PCR contained 60 Vbeta and 13 Jbeta primers. Repertoires were generated with immunoSEQ multiplex PCR, while TCRdb's copy carries only in-frame clones and drops some. Of approximately 180,000 clones detected, approximately 80% appear once; the ten largest clones hold around 7.3%. The sequenced sample consisted of PBMCs. The chain uses TRBV6-5 and TRBJ2-2; D is unclear. This TCR was recovered from a man in his thirties or forties in good health and CMV-seropositive. The CDR3 DNA reads as TGTGCCAGCAGTTACTCCTACGGGGAGCTGTTTTTT. Protein: CASSYSYGELFF.